Following are 27 T cell receptor delta chains from one sample sequenced in a study of human gamma delta and Vdelta1 T cells. TCRdb ran CATT on the PCR reads. The repertoire holds some 740 delta-chain clones, with 25% to 35% as singletons. The sequenced material came from Vdelta1 gamma-delta T cells from blood. Receptors were obtained from a human donor in good health.

This clone was seen more than once but under ten times. A far larger clone lies a single base away; this is likely a read error. The rearrangement links TRDV1 to TRDJ1, with 8 bases identical to TRDD3. V was clipped by 1 base and J by 7 bases; unmatched bases: 32. The CDR3 consists of 23 residues. In germline, CDR1 is TSWWSYY, CDR2 QGS. CDR3 sequence: CALGEPWSYPLMGGYNSWVKLIF. CDR3 nucleotide sequence: TGTGCTCTTGGGGAACCTTGGTCCTACCCTCTTATGGGGGGATATAACAGCTGGGTTAAACTCATCTTT.

This clone is deemed medium-sized (0.01 to 0.1%). A far larger clone differs by one base, so this is likely a read error. The chain is built from TRDV1 and TRDJ1, with 8 bases identical to TRDD3. Looked up from germline, CDR1 is TSWWSYY and CDR2 is QGS. CDR3 length: 23 residues. The V and J ends lost 4 bases and 7 bases, in that order; junction bases with no gene match: 35. CDR3 residues: CALGGLWSYPLMGGYNSWVKLIF. CDR3 bases: TGTGCTCTTGGGGGACTTTGGTCCTACCCTCTTATGGGGGGATATAACAGCTGGGTTAAACTCATCTTT.

Details on this clone: A read error is possible here, since a much larger clone lies one base away. Other DNA sequences in this sample translate to the same CDR3. The V and J genes are TRDV1 and TRDJ1; a possible D gene is TRDD1 (6 bases). Germline V gives CDR1 TSWWSYY, CDR2 QGS. The V and J ends lost 5 bases and 1 base respectively, with 29 bases between them. This CDR3 region has 20 residues. The CDR3 protein is CALGQNRGTYGLIPTDKLIF. DNA of the CDR3: TGTGCTCTTGGGCAAAATAGAGGTACCTATGGTCTGATACCCACCGATAAACTCATCTTT.

Only a few counts were recorded for this clone. This probably arose from a read error, given a far larger clone one base away. This sample includes further DNA sequences coding for the same CDR3. The J gene is TRDJ1, the V gene TRDV1, with 11 bases fitting TRDD3. The CDR3 loop spans 21 amino acids. Germline lookup yields CDR1 TSWWSYY and CDR2 QGS. V lost 4 bases to trimming and J lost 0 bases; unmatched junction nucleotides: 19. The CDR3 nucleotides read TGTGCTCTTGGGGTTGGCCCTGTCTTAGCTTGGGGGATACGGCACACCGATAAACTCATCTTT. The encoded protein is CALGVGPVLAWGIRHTDKLIF.

A remark on this clone: The sample contains more than one DNA sequence encoding this CDR3. The gene calls are TRDV1 and TRDJ1, with 10 bases aligning to TRDD3. Germline values: CDR1 TSWWSYY, CDR2 QGS. The junction had 28 bases not matched to a gene; V was cut back by 1 base and J by 8 bases. The CDR3 runs 22 residues. DNA for the CDR3: TGTGCTCTTGGGGAACCGAATCCTTCCTCCCCTCGAGTCTGGGGGATAAGCCCGAAACTCATCTTT. Amino acids: CALGEPNPSSPRVWGISPKLIF.

This clone has a handful of counts. This DNA's translation differs at residue 17 from TCRdb's protein, which comes from a much larger clone; a read error is likely, and the protein shown is translated from the DNA. The V call is TRDV1, the J call TRDJ1, with 11 bases lining up with TRDD3. This CDR3 region has 19 residues. CDR1 and CDR2 (germline): TSWWSYY, QGS. CDR3 nucleotides: TGTGCTCTTGGGGAGAGCGCCCTCCTACGCTGGGGGATACCCGATAAACCCATCTTT. Its protein is CALGESALLRWGIPDKPIF.

With regard to this clone: The TCRdb record carries a much larger clone's protein, which differs from this DNA's translation at residue 8; a read error is the likely cause, and the protein listed here is the DNA translation. This chain connects TRDV1 to TRDJ1; TRDD3 matches 13 bases. Germline values: CDR1 TSWWSYY, CDR2 QGS. This CDR3 contains 21 residues. The V segment lost 3 bases and the J segment 2 bases; nucleotides outside the gene matches: 18. In nucleotides, the CDR3 is TGTGCTCTTGGGGACATCGCTAGTCCTTCCTACTGGGGGATACGTACCGATAAACTCATCTTT. It is translated as CALGDIASPSYWGIRTDKLIF.

Regarding this clone: One base separates it from a far larger clone, so it is likely a read error. At the DNA level, this CDR3 is encoded by other sequences in the same sample as well. The chain employs TRDV1 and TRDJ1, with TRDD3 matching 12 bases. The CDR3 runs to 21 residues. Germline-derived CDR1 and CDR2 are TSWWSYY and QGS. With V trimmed by 4 bases and J by 0 bases, 18 bases remained unmatched. The CDR3, as DNA: TGTGCTCTTGGGGTTGGCCCTGTGTTAGCCTGGGGGATACGGCACACCGATAAACTCATCTTT. Residues: CALGVGPVLAWGIRHTDKLIF.

This clone was seen a few times. The same CDR3 also results from other DNA sequences found in this sample. The rearrangement joins TRDV1 to TRDJ1; the match to TRDD3 covers 7 bases. Germline-derived CDR1 and CDR2 are TSWWSYY and QGS. The length of the CDR3 is 22 residues. Germline trimming cut 2 bases from V and 4 bases from J; bases unmatched to any gene: 28. This CDR3 reads CALGENSDPVRDTLNLGDKLIF. DNA for the CDR3: TGTGCTCTTGGGGAAAACTCCGATCCCGTGCGGGATACCCTCAATTTGGGCGATAAACTCATCTTT.

The chain couples TRDV1 to TRDJ1; 12 nucleotides match TRDD3. The CDR3 totals 23 residues. The V gene end was trimmed by 0 bases and the J gene end by 3 bases; junction bases not matched to a gene: 23. Germline V gene sequence: CDR1 TSWWSYY, CDR2 QGS. CDR3 DNA sequence: TGTGCTCTTGGGGAACTCGAAAGTTCCTACGGGTACTGGGGGATACTGGAGGCCGATAAACTCATCTTT. As protein: CALGELESSYGYWGILEADKLIF.

This clone has more than one count but fewer than ten. This likely stems from a read error, as it lies one base from a far larger clone. The chain joins TRDV1 to TRDJ1; 9 positions agree with TRDD3. CDR1 is TSWWSYY, CDR2 QGS, per germline. The CDR3 extends over 25 amino acids. The CDR3 loop reads CALGPKAFLLSARWGIPMYTDKLTF. The CDR3 DNA sequence: TGTGCTCTTGGGCCAAAAGCTTTCCTACTCAGCGCCCGCTGGGGGATCCCCATGTACACCGATAAACTCACCTTT.

This clone has a single count. A far larger clone is one base from this, pointing to a likely read error. Other DNA sequences in this specimen translate into the identical CDR3. The rearrangement uses TRDV1 and TRDJ1; 9 nucleotides line up with TRDD3. The V gene's germline CDR1 is TSWWSYY and CDR2 QGS. CDR3 length equals 22 residues. DNA for the CDR3: TGTGCCCTTGGGAAAATCGTCCCCTCCTACTGGGGGAAACGAACTACAACCGATAAACTCATCTTT. Its protein is CALGKIVPSYWGKRTTTDKLIF.

About this clone itself: The likely explanation is a read error, given a far larger clone one base away. A V gene of TRDV1 was called, but no J gene was assigned. The CDR3 totals 9 residues. CDR1 is TSWWSYY, CDR2 QGS, per germline. CDR3 DNA sequence: TGTGCTCTTGGGAACGACCTTCACTTC. Its protein product is CALGNDLHF.

Only a few counts were recorded for this clone. It differs at one base from a far larger clone, so likely a read error. The sample contains more than one DNA sequence encoding this CDR3. J is TRDJ1 and V is TRDV1; the match to TRDD3 covers 9 bases. The CDR3 has 27 amino acids. CDR1 and CDR2 from the germline V gene are TSWWSYY and QGS. Losses at the gene ends were 1 base for V and 5 bases for J; bases not matched to a gene: 41. Written as DNA, the CDR3 is TGTGCTCTTGGGGAACCTCCATTCAGGAAGCGGCCTTCCTTGGATGGGGGATATTGCCTGGGATCTGATAAACTCATCTTT. Translated, it gives CALGEPPFRKRPSLDGGYCLGSDKLIF.

This clone was counted a few times. A much more abundant neighbour one base away suggests this may be a read error. The chain joins TRDV3 to TRDJ1, with 11 bases that match TRDD3. J lost 2 bases, V lost 5 bases, and 16 bases had no gene match. The CDR3 has 17 residues. Germline CDR1 and CDR2: TVYSNPD and GDNSRS (reference sequence). Here the CDR3 reads CALHSGYWGIRTDKLIF. In nucleotides, the CDR3 is TGTGCCCTCCATTCCGGGTACTGGGGGATAAGGACCGATAAACTCATCTTT. Full variable domain (outside the CDR3, taken from reference TRDV3 and TRDJ1): CDKVTQSSPDQTVASGSEVVLLCTYDTVYSNPDLFWYRIRPDYSFQFVFYGDNSRSEGADFTQGRFSVKHILTQKAFHLVISPVRTEDSATYYCALHSGYWGIRTDKLIFGKGTRVTVEP.

This clone has a handful of counts. This likely came from a read error, as a far larger clone is one base away. Other DNA sequences of this sample code for an identical CDR3. The chain carries TRDV1 and TRDJ1, with 9 bases fitting TRDD3. CDR1 and CDR2 from the germline V gene are TSWWSYY and QGS. V gave up 2 bases and J gave up 0 bases; unmatched junction bases: 19. The length of the CDR3 is 21 residues. The CDR3 sequence is CALGEGPPTSWGIGYTDKLIF. The CDR3 DNA follows: TGTGCTCTTGGGGAAGGTCCCCCTACGAGTTGGGGGATAGGGTACACCGATAAACTCATCTTT.

This clone qualifies as large (0.1 to 1%). V is TRDV3 and J is TRDJ1; 8 positions match TRDD3. V lost 1 base, J lost 1 base, and 14 bases stayed unmatched. The CDR3 runs 17 residues. Germline V gives CDR1 TVYSNPD, CDR2 GDNSRS (reference sequence). The CDR3 coding sequence is TGTGCCTTTATTAGGACAGACTGGGGGTACGGCACCGATAAACTCATCTTT. Translation: CAFIRTDWGYGTDKLIF.

As regards this clone: This likely stems from a read error, as it lies one base from a far larger clone. This sequence joins TRDV1 and TRDJ1, with 11 bases identical to TRDD3. V shed 2 bases, J shed 3 bases, and the junction held 17 bases outside the gene matches. The CDR3 consists of 20 residues. Per the germline V gene, CDR1 is TSWWSYY and CDR2 is QGS. The CDR3 reads CALGEGFFLLGDIGPDKLIF. CDR3 DNA: TGTGCTCTTGGGGAAGGCTTCTTCCTACTGGGGGATATTGGGCCCGATAAACTCATCTTT.

With regard to this clone: The junction differs from germline at one of its ends, possibly a read error. Other DNA sequences within the sample encode an identical CDR3. The chain links TRDV1 to TRDJ1, with 8 bases aligning to TRDD3. This CDR3 has 24 residues. Germline CDR1 reads TSWWSYY; CDR2 reads QGS. Here the CDR3 DNA reads TGTGCTCTCGGGGACCCTCGAACTAGGTCCTTCGGGCCTGGGGGACCAATGTACACCGATAAACTCATCTTT. This encodes CALGDPRTRSFGPGGPMYTDKLIF.

This clone turned up a few times. A read error may explain this, as a much larger clone is one base away. This rearrangement joins TRDV1 to TRDJ1, with unresolved D. The CDR3 runs to 18 residues. V was cut by 5 bases and J by 0 bases, with 22 bases left in between. Germline V gene sequence: CDR1 TSWWSYY, CDR2 QGS. The CDR3 sequence is CALGHPPRYVGNTDKLIF. For the CDR3, the DNA is TGTGCTCTTGGGCACCCTCCCCGGTACGTGGGCAACACCGATAAACTCATCTTT.

This clone is termed medium-sized (0.01 to 0.1%). V is TRDV1 and J is TRDJ1; D not resolved. The length of the CDR3 is 22 residues. Trimming removed 1 base from V and 0 bases from J, with 30 bases in between. Germline assignment: CDR1 TSWWSYY and CDR2 QGS. CDR3: CALGEQDPRTKRLLLYTDKLIF. CDR3 coding DNA: TGTGCTCTTGGGGAACAGGACCCCAGAACCAAACGTCTGCTCCTTTACACCGATAAACTCATCTTT.

The chain carries TRDV1 and TRDJ1, with TRDD2 matching over 9 bases. The germline V gene has CDR1 TSWWSYY and CDR2 QGS. Trimming took 2 bases from V and 1 from J; bases not matched to a gene: 20. The length of the CDR3 is 21 residues. CDR3 DNA sequence: TGTGCTCTTGGGGAATCCGGCCTTCCTACGGGAGGGATACTAGGCACCGATAAACTCATCTTT. Its translation is CALGESGLPTGGILGTDKLIF.

The sample holds a few counts of this clone. The V call is TRDV1, the J call TRDJ1; 12 bases align to TRDD3. Germline CDR1 is TSWWSYY and CDR2 is QGS. This CDR3 comprises 22 residues. V trimming: 0 bases; J trimming: 1 base; junction bases outside the gene matches: 18. The CDR3 loop reads CALGELLLRGYWGIPSTDKLIF. DNA of the CDR3: TGTGCTCTTGGGGAACTGTTGCTCCGTGGATACTGGGGGATACCTTCCACCGATAAACTCATCTTT.

This clone has a single count. This sequence may be a read error, since a much larger clone differs from it by one base. V is TRDV1 and J is TRDJ1; 13 bases line up with TRDD3. This CDR3 has 22 residues. V shed 4 bases and J 3 bases; nucleotides not matched to a gene: 23. The germline gives CDR1 TSWWSYY, CDR2 QGS. This chain's CDR3 is CALGGAFQTTPYWGIRADKLIF. The CDR3, as DNA: TGTGCTCTTGGGGGGGCCTTCCAAACGACCCCGTACTGGGGGATACGGGCCGATAAACTCATCTTT.

This clone is categorized as medium-sized. The same CDR3 also results from other DNA sequences found in this sample. The chain uses TRDV1 and TRDJ1, with D possibly being TRDD1 (6 bases). Germline V gene sequence: CDR1 TSWWSYY, CDR2 QGS. The germline V and J ends were trimmed by 5 bases and 1 base, with 29 bases remaining between them. The CDR3 is made up of 20 amino acids. The CDR3 region has the DNA TGTGCTCTTGGGCAAAATAGAGGGACCTATGGTCTGATACCCACCGATAAACTCATCTTT. Its protein product is CALGQNRGTYGLIPTDKLIF.

This clone appeared a few times. A far larger clone lies a single base away; this is likely a read error. The rearrangement joins TRDV1 to TRDJ1, with 9 bases lining up with TRDD3. The CDR3 has 27 amino acids. Germline V gene sequence: CDR1 TSWWSYY, CDR2 QGS. V lost 1 base and J lost 3; bases outside the gene matches: 39. The CDR3 DNA is TGTGCTCTTGGGGAACCTCCATTCAGGAAGCGGCCTTCCTTGGATGGGGGATATTGCCCGGGATCCGATAAACTCATCTTT. It encodes CALGEPPFRKRPSLDGGYCPGSDKLIF.

Relative to its sample, this clone is large. This sequence is one base from a far larger clone and is likely a read error. Other DNA variants within this sample encode the same CDR3. This chain links TRDV1 with TRDJ1; 10 bases are a match to TRDD3. Germline V gene sequence: CDR1 TSWWSYY, CDR2 QGS. The CDR3 length is 21 residues. The CDR3 DNA reads TGTGCCCTTGGGAACTACCTTCACTTCTATCGGGGGATACGGGGAGCCGATAAACTCATCTTT. Protein: CALGNYLHFYRGIRGADKLIF.